This T cell receptor (beta chain) was captured by sequencing in a study of cytomegalovirus exposure and HLA in healthy donors. Germline-derived CDR1 and CDR2 are LGHNA and YNFKEQ. Trimming shortened V by 1 base and J by 6 bases, and 13 bases separated the two germline ends. The CDR3 loop spans 15 amino acids. Those who donated were healthy bone marrow donors. Primers: 60 Vbeta forward and 13 Jbeta reverse. Original processing notes: Among the unique TCR beta chains that a later analysis counted, about 79 million in all, about 10 million were shared. TCRdb keeps only in-frame clones here, not all; method: immunoSEQ multiplex PCR. D and trimming come from the DNA, and the V and J calls and clone size come from that table. The data show some 54,000 clones, around 84% seen once.

Specimen: PBMCs. V usage is TRBV4-2 and J usage is TRBJ2-1, with D maybe TRBD2 (5 bases). This receptor was obtained from a male donor in good health and CMV-seronegative. The chain's CDR3 is CASSQGPLEANEQFF. The CDR3 bases are TGTGCCAGCAGCCAAGGCCCACTAGAGGCCAATGAGCAGTTCTTC.